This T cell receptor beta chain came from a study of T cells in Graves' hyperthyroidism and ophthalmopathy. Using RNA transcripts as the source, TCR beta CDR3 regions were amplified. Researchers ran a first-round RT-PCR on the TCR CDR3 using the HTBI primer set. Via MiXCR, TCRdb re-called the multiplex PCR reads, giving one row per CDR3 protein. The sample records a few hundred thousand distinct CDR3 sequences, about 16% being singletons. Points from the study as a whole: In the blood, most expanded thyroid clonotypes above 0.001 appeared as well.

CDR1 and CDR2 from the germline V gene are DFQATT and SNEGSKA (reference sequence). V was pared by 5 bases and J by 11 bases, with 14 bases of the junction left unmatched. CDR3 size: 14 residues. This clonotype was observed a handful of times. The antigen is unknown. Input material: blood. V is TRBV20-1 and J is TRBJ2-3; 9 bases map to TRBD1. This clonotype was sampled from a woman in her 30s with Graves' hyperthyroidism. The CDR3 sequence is CSALGGQGSGGQYF. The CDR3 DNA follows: TGCAGTGCTCTTGGGGGACAGGGATCCGGCGGGCAGTATTTT.